This entry lists 4 T cell receptor beta chains sequenced from one sample in a study of T cells after yellow fever vaccination. TCRdb re-called the 5' RACE reads through MiXCR, storing one row per CDR3 protein. Of approximately 47,000 distinct CDR3 sequences listed, 5% to 8% were seen once; the top ten hold 10%. The starting material was PBMCs, either bulk or a sorted T-cell subset (CD4+, CD8+, memory, or dextramer-sorted; not recorded which), obtained 45 days after the yellow fever booster vaccination. The receptors stem from a young man who received the YFV17D yellow fever vaccine.

J is TRBJ2-2 and V is TRBV13, with TRBD1 as a possible D gene (5 bases). The V end lost 5 bases, the J end lost 5 bases, and 6 bases lay between the germline ends. CDR1 is PRHDT, CDR2 FYEKMQ, per germline (reference sequence). The CDR3 loop spans 12 amino acids. CDR3 nucleotides: TGTGCCAGCAGCCAGGGTACCGGGGAGCTGTTTTTT. Its translation: CASSQGTGELFF.

This clonotype was seen more than once but under ten times. This chain joins TRBV18 and TRBJ2-7; 7 bases map to TRBD1. In germline, CDR1 is KGHSH, CDR2 LQKENI. V lost 5 bases and J lost 6; bases outside the gene matches: 10. The CDR3 has 14 residues. CDR3 bases: TGTGCCAGCTCAATCGATCGGACAGGACGCGAGCAGTACTTC. It codes for CASSIDRTGREQYF.

This clonotype appeared many times. CDR3 nucleotides: TGTGCCAGCACCATGAGGACTGAAGCTTTCTTT. Protein sequence: CASTMRTEAFF. V gene TRBV6-2 or TRBV6-3 combines with J gene TRBJ1-1, with no clear D. This CDR3 region has 11 residues. V gave up 7 bases and J gave up 5 bases, with 8 bases separating them. Germline CDR1 and CDR2: MNHEY and SVGEGT.

This clonotype was seen ten or more times. The rearrangement uses TRBV20-1 and TRBJ2-1; D remains unclear. The ends were cut back, 3 bases at V and 6 bases at J, with 15 bases in the middle. The CDR3 length is 14 residues. Germline V CDR1 and CDR2: DFQATT, SNEGSKA (reference sequence). CDR3 nucleotides: TGCAGTGCTAGCCCCCCGGGTTTGTTCAATGAGCAGTTCTTC. Translated, it gives CSASPPGLFNEQFF.